These 21 T cell receptor beta chains came from one sample sequenced in a study of CD8 T cells in Susac syndrome. Roughly 0.45 to 1 ug RNA was reverse transcribed with random hexamers. TCRdb itself ran the immunoSEQ multiplex PCR reads through MiXCR, one entry per CDR3 protein. In the table there are around 300,000 distinct CDR3 sequences, about 88% of which are singletons. The sequenced material came from CD8+ T cells from PBMCs. These receptors all come from a human donor with multiple sclerosis.

This chain's CDR3 is CASSGFNEQFF. The CDR3 bases are TGTGCCAGCTCAGGGTTCAATGAGCAGTTCTTC. This sequence joins TRBV2 and TRBJ2-1, with TRBD1 as a possible D gene (5 bases). This CDR3 spans 11 amino acids. The germline gives CDR1 SNHLY, CDR2 FYNNEI. The germline V and J ends were trimmed by 8 bases and 6 bases, with 8 bases remaining between them.

This chain uses TRBV9 with TRBJ1-2; D remains unclear. The V gene lost 0 bases and the J gene lost 2 bases, with 5 bases spanning the gap. Germline CDR1 and CDR2: SGDLS and YYNGEE. This CDR3 has 13 amino acids. CDR3 in amino acids: CASSVGRNYGYTF. Here the CDR3 DNA reads TGTGCCAGCAGCGTAGGTCGAAACTATGGCTACACCTTC.

The CDR3 loop is CASSRPQSGTYYTF. The DNA of the CDR3 is TGTGCCAGCAGCCGACCCCAGTCCGGGACCTACTACACCTTC. V gene TRBV28 combines with J gene TRBJ1-2; tentative D call: TRBD1 (5 bases). The CDR3 has 14 amino acids. Per the germline V gene, CDR1 is MDHEN and CDR2 is SYDVKM. The V end lost 6 bases, the J end lost 10 bases, and 21 bases lay between the germline ends.

The rearrangement uses TRBV9 and TRBJ2-1, with unresolved D. V was pared by 6 bases and J by 1 base, with 14 bases between. The CDR3 covers 15 residues. Per the germline V gene, CDR1 is SGDLS and CDR2 is YYNGEE. This CDR3 is CASTPDLSSYNEQFF. The CDR3 nucleotides read TGTGCCAGCACCCCAGATTTAAGTTCCTACAATGAGCAGTTCTTC.

This clonotype was recorded at least ten times. The rearrangement joins TRBV6-2 or TRBV6-3 to TRBJ1-1, with a weak D call TRBD1 (6 bases). The V end lost 1 base, the J end lost 1 base, and 7 bases lay between the germline ends. The CDR3 covers 14 residues. Germline V gene sequence: CDR1 MNHEY, CDR2 SVGEGT. CDR3 bases: TGTGCCAGCAGTTACTACAGGGAGAACACTGAAGCTTTCTTT. Translated, it gives CASSYYRENTEAFF.

The chain combines TRBV28 with TRBJ2-2; D remains ambiguous. The V gene lost 6 bases and the J gene lost 3 bases, with 14 bases spanning the gap. The CDR3 sequence is 15 residues long. Germline V gene lookup returns CDR1 MDHEN and CDR2 SYDVKM. The CDR3 reads CASRPSGLDTGELFF. The CDR3 coding sequence is TGTGCCAGCAGACCGTCTGGGCTTGACACCGGGGAGCTGTTTTTT.

The V gene is TRBV10-3, the J gene TRBJ2-2, with D possibly being TRBD1 or TRBD2 (5 bases each). The CDR3 totals 17 residues. CDR1 and CDR2 (germline): ENHRY, SYGVKD. Deletions cut 0 bases from V and 0 bases from J, with 11 bases between. The CDR3 spells CAISESGRHTNTGELFF. The DNA for the CDR3 is TGTGCCATCAGTGAGTCGGGACGGCATACGAACACCGGGGAGCTGTTTTTT.

V gene TRBV20-1 combines with J gene TRBJ2-3; D possibly corresponds to TRBD1 (5 bases). Per germline, CDR1 DFQATT and CDR2 SNEGSKA (reference sequence). The V end lost 6 bases, the J end lost 0 bases, and 10 bases lay between the germline ends. CDR3 length equals 13 residues. The CDR3 reads CSAVQGSTDTQYF. The CDR3 DNA reads TGCAGTGCCGTGCAGGGTAGCACAGATACGCAGTATTTT.

The rearrangement joins TRBV27 to TRBJ2-2; D is possibly TRBD1 (6 bases). V dropped 6 bases and J dropped 4 bases, with 15 bases sitting between them. The CDR3 length is 15 residues. Germline values: CDR1 MNHEY, CDR2 SMNVEV (reference sequence). The CDR3 region is CASSRGRGSTGELFF. The DNA of the CDR3 is TGTGCCAGCAGCAGGGGCCGGGGATCCACCGGGGAGCTGTTTTTT.

This clonotype was observed a few times. The chain combines TRBV6-5 with TRBJ1-1; a weak D match, TRBD1 (5 bases). CDR3 size: 15 residues. Germline assignment: CDR1 MNHEY and CDR2 SVGAGI. With 0 bases removed from V and 1 base from J, the gap between germline ends came to 9 bases. Here the CDR3 DNA reads TGTGCCAGCAGTTACTCGAGGCAGGGGAACACTGAAGCTTTCTTT. Protein sequence: CASSYSRQGNTEAFF.

The J gene is TRBJ2-7, the V gene TRBV5-1, with D tentatively TRBD1 (7 bases). V lost 1 base and J 0 bases, leaving 17 bases between the germline ends. The CDR3 totals 17 residues. CDR1 is SGHRS, CDR2 YFSETQ, per germline. CDR3 nucleotides: TGCGCCAGCAGCTTGAAGGGGGCGGGACAAGACTCCTACGAGCAGTACTTC. Translation: CASSLKGAGQDSYEQYF.

DNA of the CDR3: TGCGCCAGCAGCCTCGGGGGTAGCTGGATCGCCGGGGAGCTGTTTTTT. It encodes CASSLGGSWIAGELFF. The rearrangement joins TRBV4-1 to TRBJ2-2, with D perhaps matching TRBD2 (6 bases). With 4 bases removed from V and 6 bases from J, the gap between germline ends came to 18 bases. Germline assignment: CDR1 MGHRA and CDR2 YSYEKL. CDR3 length: 16 residues.

The rearrangement uses TRBV6-5 and TRBJ2-7; 10 nucleotides match TRBD1. The germline V gene has CDR1 MNHEY and CDR2 SVGAGI. CDR3 size: 14 residues. J gave up 5 bases and V 5 bases, and 6 bases lay outside the gene matches. The CDR3 protein is CASSHGTGVHEQYF. The CDR3 DNA follows: TGTGCCAGCAGTCATGGGACAGGGGTGCACGAGCAGTACTTC.

The V gene is TRBV3-1, the J gene TRBJ2-5; D remains unclear. This CDR3 spans 14 amino acids. V was shortened by 4 bases and J by 2 bases, with 11 bases between the two germline ends. Germline CDR1 reads LGHDT; CDR2 reads YNNKEL (reference sequence). The CDR3 here is CASSPDWGQETQYF. The DNA for the CDR3 is TGTGCCAGCAGCCCCGATTGGGGACAAGAGACCCAGTACTTC.

V usage is TRBV7-9 and J usage is TRBJ2-3; 9 bases are shared with TRBD1. CDR1 is SEHNR and CDR2 is FQNEAQ in the germline V gene (reference sequence). The CDR3 length is 17 residues. The V gene end was trimmed by 3 bases and the J gene end by 2 bases; junction bases not matched to a gene: 9. The CDR3, as DNA: TGTGCCAGCAGCTTGCCCAGGACAGGGGCACACACAGATACGCAGTATTTT. Amino acid sequence: CASSLPRTGAHTDTQYF.

V is TRBV6-5 and J is TRBJ1-2; perhaps TRBD1 as D (6 bases). The V end lost 6 bases, the J end lost 5 bases, and 16 bases lay between the germline ends. The V gene's germline CDR1 is MNHEY and CDR2 SVGAGI. The CDR3 is 14 amino acids. CDR3 amino acids: CASSPRGAGYGYTF. CDR3 DNA: TGTGCCAGCAGCCCCCGGGGGGCTGGGTATGGCTACACCTTC.

The chain is built from TRBV9 and TRBJ1-3; D gene unclear. V was cut by 0 bases and J by 1 base, with 2 bases left in between. This CDR3 region has 13 residues. Looked up from germline, CDR1 is SGDLS and CDR2 is YYNGEE. For the CDR3, the DNA is TGTGCCAGCAGCGTAGGATCTGGAAACACCATATATTTT. This sequence encodes CASSVGSGNTIYF. Variable domain in full (rest from reference TRBV9 and TRBJ1-3): DSGVTQTPKHLITATGQRVTLRCSPRSGDLSVYWYQQSLDQGLQFLIQYYNGEERAKGNILERFSAQQFPDLHSELNLSSLELGDSALYFCASSVGSGNTIYFGEGSWLTVV.

The V and J genes are TRBV6-5 and TRBJ2-3; 10 nucleotides align to TRBD2. CDR3 length equals 13 residues. The germline CDR1 and CDR2 sequences are MNHEY and SVGAGI. V gave up 8 bases and J gave up 3 bases; unmatched junction bases: 2. The CDR3 region is CASQLAGTDTQYF. The CDR3 nucleotides read TGTGCCAGCCAACTAGCGGGGACAGATACGCAGTATTTT.

This sequence joins TRBV21-1 and TRBJ1-5; the table assigns TRBD1, which was not confirmed against the DNA. TRBV21-1 is a pseudogene locus. The CDR3 has 18 residues. The CDR3 loop reads CASSKAGDVTGSNQPQHF. The CDR3 DNA is TGTGCCAGCAGCAAAGCAGGGGATGTGACAGGGAGCAATCAGCCCCAGCATTTT.

CDR3 nucleotides: TGTGCCAGCGGCAGTCGGTTCTCCTACGAGCAGTACTTC. Protein sequence: CASGSRFSYEQYF. The rearrangement links TRBV7-2 to TRBJ2-7; the D is unclear. The CDR3 has 13 amino acids. V shed 8 bases and J shed 0 bases, with 11 bases lying between them. The germline CDR1 and CDR2 sequences are SGHTA and FQGNSA.

The chain combines TRBV29-1 with TRBJ2-1; 12 bases align to TRBD2. The length of the CDR3 is 16 residues. The V gene end was trimmed by 5 bases and the J gene end by 1 base; junction bases not matched to a gene: 6. In germline, CDR1 is SQVTM, CDR2 ANQGSEA. Here the CDR3 reads CSVYLTSGRSYNEQFF. CDR3 DNA: TGCAGCGTTTATCTCACTAGCGGGAGGTCCTACAATGAGCAGTTCTTC.